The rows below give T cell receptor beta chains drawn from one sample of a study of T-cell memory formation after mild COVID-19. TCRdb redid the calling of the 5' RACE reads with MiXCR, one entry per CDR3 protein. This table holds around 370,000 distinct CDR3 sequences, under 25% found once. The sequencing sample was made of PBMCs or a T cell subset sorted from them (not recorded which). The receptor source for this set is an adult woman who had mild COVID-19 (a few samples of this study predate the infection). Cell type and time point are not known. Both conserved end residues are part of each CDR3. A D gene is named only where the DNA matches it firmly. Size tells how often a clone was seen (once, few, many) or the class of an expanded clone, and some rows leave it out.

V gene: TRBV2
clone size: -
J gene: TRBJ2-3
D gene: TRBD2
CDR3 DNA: TGTGCCAGCCATGGGGCCGGGGGGGCCCCAGATACGCAGTATTTT
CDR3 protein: CASHGAGGAPDTQYF

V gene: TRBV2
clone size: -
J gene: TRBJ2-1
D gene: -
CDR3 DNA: TGTGCCAGCAGTGAGTGGAAGGGCGGGGGCCCGGGGGACAATGAGCAGTTCTTC
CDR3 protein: CASSEWKGGGPGDNEQFF

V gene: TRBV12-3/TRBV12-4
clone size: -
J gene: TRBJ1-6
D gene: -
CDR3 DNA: TGTGCCAGCAGTTCGGGCAGGACTTTTTCACCCCTCCACTTT
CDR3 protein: CASSSGRTFSPLHF

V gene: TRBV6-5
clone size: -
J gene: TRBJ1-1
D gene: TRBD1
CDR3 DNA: TGTGCCAGCAGCCCCGGGACAGGGCCCCTAATGAACACTGAAGCTTTCTTT
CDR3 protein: CASSPGTGPLMNTEAFF

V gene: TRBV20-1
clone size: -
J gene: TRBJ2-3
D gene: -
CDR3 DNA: TGCAGTGCTAGAAGTTATGAGGGCACAGATACGCAGTATTTT
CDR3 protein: CSARSYEGTDTQYF

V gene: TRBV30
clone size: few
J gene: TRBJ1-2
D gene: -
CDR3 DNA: TGTGCCTGGGGGGAGGCCTATGGCTACACCTTC
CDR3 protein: CAWGEAYGYTF

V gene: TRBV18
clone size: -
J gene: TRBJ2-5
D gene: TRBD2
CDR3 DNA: TGTGCCAGCTCACCAGGAAGCGGGGGGTACCAAGAGACCCAGTACTTC
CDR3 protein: CASSPGSGGYQETQYF

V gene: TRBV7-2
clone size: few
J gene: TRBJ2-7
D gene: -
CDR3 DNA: TGTGCCAGCAGCTCGGCCCTTGGACTATACGAGCAGTACTTC
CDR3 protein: CASSSALGLYEQYF

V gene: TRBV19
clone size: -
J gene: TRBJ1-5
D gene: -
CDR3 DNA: TGTGCCAGTACCTTAGGAAGATCGGGGCAGCCCCAGCATTTT
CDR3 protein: CASTLGRSGQPQHF

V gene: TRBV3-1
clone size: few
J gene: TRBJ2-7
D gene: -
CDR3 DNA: TGTGCCAGCAGCCTAAGTGCCCCGGGGGACGAGCAGTACTTC
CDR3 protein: CASSLSAPGDEQYF

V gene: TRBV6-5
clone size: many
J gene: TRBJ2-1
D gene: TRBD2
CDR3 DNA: TGTGCCAGCAGTGGACTAGCGGGGGTCAATGAGCAGTTCTTC
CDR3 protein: CASSGLAGVNEQFF

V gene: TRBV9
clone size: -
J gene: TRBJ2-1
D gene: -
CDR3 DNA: TGTGCCAGCAGCCCCCCCGGGACATTATACAATGAGCAGTTCTTC
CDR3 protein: CASSPPGTLYNEQFF

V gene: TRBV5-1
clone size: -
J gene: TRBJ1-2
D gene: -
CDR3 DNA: TGCGCCAGCAGTTATCGGACCGGGACACCTAACTATGGCTACACCTTC
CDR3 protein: CASSYRTGTPNYGYTF

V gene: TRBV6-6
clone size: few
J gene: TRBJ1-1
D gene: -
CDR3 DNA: TGTGCCAGCAGTTACGGCGGGGGAACCACTGAAGCTTTCTTT
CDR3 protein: CASSYGGGTTEAFF

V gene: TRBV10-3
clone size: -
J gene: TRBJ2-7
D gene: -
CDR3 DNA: TGTGCCATCAGTTCCCCCGGAGGGGGGATTATAGACGAGCAGTACTTC
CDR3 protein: CAISSPGGGIIDEQYF

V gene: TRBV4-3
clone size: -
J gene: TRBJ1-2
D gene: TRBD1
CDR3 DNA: TGCGCCAGCAGCCAAGAAACAGGGGTCGGGGGCTACACCTTC
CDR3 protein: CASSQETGVGGYTF

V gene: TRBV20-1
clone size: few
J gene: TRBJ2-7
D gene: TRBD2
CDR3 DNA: TGCAGTGCTAGAGACCCGGGAGGCACCTACGAGCAGTACTTC
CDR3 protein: CSARDPGGTYEQYF

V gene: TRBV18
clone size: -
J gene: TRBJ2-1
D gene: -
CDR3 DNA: TGTGCCAGCTCACGCGGAGATGAGCAGTTCTTC
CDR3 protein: CASSRGDEQFF

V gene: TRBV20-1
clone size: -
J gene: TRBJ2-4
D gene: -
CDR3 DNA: TGCAGTGCTAGGGAACAGGCCAGGAACATTCAGTACTTC
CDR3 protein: CSAREQARNIQYF

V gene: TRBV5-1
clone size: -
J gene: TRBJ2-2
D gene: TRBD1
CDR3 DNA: TGCGCCAGCAGCCGGGAAGGTGTTTCCAGGGGGCCCCACGCGCGATATACCGGGGAGCTGTTTTTT
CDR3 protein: CASSREGVSRGPHARYTGELFF

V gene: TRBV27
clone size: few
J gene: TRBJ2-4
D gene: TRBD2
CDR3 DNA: TGTGCCAGCAGTGTCACTAGCGGGGGCGGGAACATTCAGTACTTC
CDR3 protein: CASSVTSGGGNIQYF

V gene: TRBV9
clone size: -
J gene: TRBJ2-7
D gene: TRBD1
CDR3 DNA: TGTGCCAGCAGCGTAGGACAGGGCCCCTACGAGCAGTACTTC
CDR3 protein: CASSVGQGPYEQYF

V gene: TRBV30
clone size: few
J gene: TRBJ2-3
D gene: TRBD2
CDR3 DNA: TGTGCCTGGAGTGTAGGGCTAGCGGGAACGGGAAGCACAGATACGCAGTATTTT
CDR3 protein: CAWSVGLAGTGSTDTQYF

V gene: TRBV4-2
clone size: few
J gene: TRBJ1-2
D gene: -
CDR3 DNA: TGTGCCAGCAGCCAAGGTACAGATTTCTATGGCTACACCTTC
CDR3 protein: CASSQGTDFYGYTF

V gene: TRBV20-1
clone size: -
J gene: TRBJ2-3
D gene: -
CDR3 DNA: TGCAGTGTTCTTTTAGCGACAGCTAGCACAGATACGCAGTATTTT
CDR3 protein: CSVLLATASTDTQYF

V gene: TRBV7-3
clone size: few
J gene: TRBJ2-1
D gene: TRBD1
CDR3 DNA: TGTGCCAGCAGCTCCGGGACAGGCAAGCAGTTCTTC
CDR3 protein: CASSSGTGKQFF

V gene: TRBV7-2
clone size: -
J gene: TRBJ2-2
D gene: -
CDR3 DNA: TGTGCCAGCAGCTTGACGTTCACCGGGGAGCTGTTTTTT
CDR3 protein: CASSLTFTGELFF